The next 6 T cell receptor beta chains were all read from a single sample in a study of Tregs in tolerant kidney transplant recipients. Related graft donors supplied nonmyeloablative bone marrow transplants, and mixed chimerism was transient. Measured with immunoSEQ multiplex PCR; TCRdb has only the in-frame clones, and not every one. The sample totals around 33,000 clones. This specimen was CD4+ T cells from blood (PBMCs), taken 24 months after the transplant. These receptors all stem from a human patient who received a combined kidney and bone marrow transplant. Some T cells may have originated in the graft donor.

Points on this clone: The read ends 3 residues before the CDR3 terminus; that terminus is restored from the germline J gene. The V call is TRBV18, the J call TRBJ2-5; TRBD1 agrees at 9 bases. With V trimmed by 1 base and J by 4 bases, 7 bases remained unmatched. Germline loops: CDR1 KGHSH, CDR2 LQKENI. This CDR3 has 16 amino acids. The part of the CDR3 DNA that was read is TGTGCCAGCTCACCACTTGACAGGGGGGACGGAGAGACC. This codes for CASSPLDRGDGET. Given in full, the CDR3 is CASSPLDRGDGETQYF. Filled out from reference TRBV18 and TRBJ2-5, the complete variable domain reads NAGVMQNPRHLVRRRGQEARLRCSPMKGHSHVYWYRQLPEEGLKFMVYLQKENIIDESGMPKERFSAEFPKEGPSILRIQQVVRGDSAAYFCASSPLDRGDGETQYFGPGTRLLVL.

With respect to this clone: Read data end 3 residues before the CDR3 end; the end is taken from the germline J gene. The gene calls are TRBV7-2 and TRBJ1-2, with D uncertain. This CDR3 has 13 amino acids. Germline lookup yields CDR1 SGHTA and CDR2 FQGNSA. V was pared by 5 bases and J by 2 bases, with 9 bases between. The CDR3 reads CASSPPGNYGYTF. CDR3 bases read: TGTGCCAGCAGCCCCCCCGGGAACTATGGC.

Note on this clone: The CDR3 extends 3 residues past the end of the read, so its final part is completed from the germline J gene. V is TRBV5-1 and J is TRBJ2-7; the match to TRBD1 covers 10 bases. The CDR3 spans 17 residues. Trimming cost V 1 base and J 1 base; bases outside gene matches: 8. Germline V lookup: CDR1 SGHRS, CDR2 YFSETQ. Partial CDR3 DNA: TGCGCCAGCAGCTTGTCCTCCAGGACAGGGGGTTCCTACGAG. Amino acids: CASSLSSRTGGSYE. In full, the CDR3 reads CASSLSSRTGGSYEQYF.

About this clone itself: The read ends 3 residues before the CDR3 terminus; that terminus is restored from the germline J gene. The chain employs TRBV5-1 and TRBJ2-1; 12 bases line up with TRBD2. After removal of 0 bases from V and 8 bases from J, the junction contained 0 bases not matched to a gene. The germline gives CDR1 SGHRS, CDR2 YFSETQ. CDR3 length equals 14 residues. The part of the CDR3 DNA that was read is TGCGCCAGCAGCTTGGGACTAGCGGGAGATGAG. Translated: CASSLGLAGDE. The full CDR3 reads CASSLGLAGDEQFF.

The CDR3 protein is CASSFGGAGRETQYF. The covered CDR3 bases are TGCGCCAGCAGCTTCGGGGGAGCAGGGCGGGAGACC. The chain joins TRBV5-1 to TRBJ2-5; a possible D gene is TRBD2 (6 bases). The read ends 3 residues shy of where the CDR3 ends; the end is completed using the germline J gene. From germline, CDR1 is SGHRS and CDR2 YFSETQ. The V end lost 2 bases, the J end lost 5 bases, and 16 bases lay between the germline ends. CDR3 size: 15 residues. The complete variable domain, with remaining parts taken from reference TRBV5-1 and TRBJ2-5, reads KAGVTQTPRYLIKTRGQQVTLSCSPISGHRSVSWYQQTPGQGLQFLFEYFSETQRNKGNFPGRFSGRQFSNSRSEMNVSTLELGDSALYLCASSFGGAGRETQYFGPGTRLLVL.

As for this clone: The missing CDR3 end, 3 residues past where the read stops, is filled in from the germline J gene. This sequence joins TRBV20-1 and TRBJ1-4; D gene unclear. CDR3 length: 14 residues. With 0 bases removed from V and 3 bases from J, the gap between germline ends came to 8 bases. Germline V gene sequence: CDR1 DFQATT, CDR2 SNEGSKA (reference sequence). The CDR3 reads CSARDSVSNEKLFF. CDR3 bases read: TGCAGTGCTAGAGATTCGGTATCTAATGAAAAA.